These 30 T cell receptor beta chains originate from one sample sequenced in a study of identical twins. TCRdb recomputed calls from the 5' RACE reads with MiXCR, one row per CDR3 protein. The table records approximately 500,000 distinct CDR3 sequences, approximately 24% of them present only once. The same sample was also studied in work on T cells expressing NK-cell markers.

Specimen: CD4+ T cells sorted from blood. Every receptor here comes from a woman between 18 and 30 years old in good health.

The V call is TRBV5-1, the J call TRBJ2-1; D call uncertain. CDR1 SGHRS and CDR2 YFSETQ come from the germline V gene. V gave up 2 bases and J gave up 6 bases, with 12 bases separating them. CDR3 length: 14 residues. The CDR3 sequence: CASSFADPSNEQFF. In DNA, the CDR3 is TGCGCCAGCAGCTTCGCGGACCCTTCCAATGAGCAGTTCTTC.

This chain connects TRBV5-1 to TRBJ2-3, with 9 nucleotides matching TRBD2. CDR3 length: 18 residues. Per germline, CDR1 SGHRS and CDR2 YFSETQ. The J segment lost 0 bases and the V segment lost 4 bases, leaving 12 bases of the junction unmatched. This CDR3 is CASSNGLATGTSTDTQYF. CDR3 in DNA: TGCGCCAGCAGCAATGGACTAGCGACGGGGACAAGCACAGATACGCAGTATTTT.

This chain uses TRBV4-2 with TRBJ2-7; D is perhaps TRBD2 (7 bases). CDR1 LGHNA and CDR2 YNFKEQ come from the germline V gene. CDR3 size: 15 residues. V lost 0 bases and J 7 bases, leaving 16 bases between the germline ends. CDR3 in amino acids: CASSQDRAGAGEQYF. The CDR3 DNA reads TGTGCCAGCAGCCAAGATAGGGCGGGGGCGGGGGAGCAGTACTTC.

The J gene is TRBJ1-1, the V gene TRBV9; D gene unclear. This CDR3 is 13 amino acids long. CDR1 and CDR2 from the germline V gene are SGDLS and YYNGEE. Trimming removed 3 bases from V and 8 bases from J, with 14 bases in between. In nucleotides, the CDR3 is TGTGCCAGCAGCGGACGATCTAATCTCGAAGCTTTCTTT. This translates into CASSGRSNLEAFF.

This clonotype was found a few times. V and J are TRBV5-1 and TRBJ2-5, with D perhaps matching TRBD1 or TRBD2 (5 bases each). The CDR3 consists of 13 residues. Germline assignment: CDR1 SGHRS and CDR2 YFSETQ. V was shortened by 3 bases and J by 2 bases, with 8 bases between the two germline ends. The CDR3 region has the DNA TGCGCCAGCAGCTGGGGACGGCAAGAGACCCAGTACTTC. It yields the protein CASSWGRQETQYF.

This clonotype was seen only a few times. The J gene is TRBJ1-2, the V gene TRBV7-2; TRBD1 aligns across 7 bases. CDR3 length: 14 residues. Germline CDR1 SGHTA, CDR2 FQGNSA. The V gene end was trimmed by 3 bases and the J gene end by 5 bases; junction bases not matched to a gene: 6. CDR3 coding DNA: TGTGCCAGCAGCTTGACAGGGTTGGAGTATGGCTACACCTTC. Translated, it gives CASSLTGLEYGYTF.

This clonotype was observed many times. The genes are TRBV24-1 and TRBJ2-7, with a weak D call TRBD2 (5 bases). V lost 1 base and J 4 bases, leaving 10 bases between the germline ends. Germline CDR1 and CDR2: KGHDR and SFDVKD. The length of the CDR3 is 14 residues. For the CDR3, the DNA is TGTGCCACCAGTGATTTTTTCGGGGTGTACGAGCAGTACTTC. Encoded protein: CATSDFFGVYEQYF.

This clonotype appeared a few times. The rearrangement links TRBV20-1 to TRBJ2-3; 12 positions match TRBD2. The V and J ends lost 4 bases and 0 bases, in that order; junction bases with no gene match: 2. Per germline, CDR1 DFQATT and CDR2 SNEGSKA (reference sequence). The CDR3 totals 15 residues. The CDR3 loop is CSATGLAGSTDTQYF. The CDR3, as DNA: TGCAGTGCTACTGGACTAGCGGGAAGCACAGATACGCAGTATTTT.

A few counts support this clonotype. The chain joins TRBV7-2 to TRBJ1-2, with D perhaps matching TRBD1 (6 bases). The V end was cut by 4 bases, the J end by 4 bases, with 19 bases between. The CDR3 runs 16 residues. Germline-derived CDR1 and CDR2 are SGHTA and FQGNSA. The CDR3 protein is CASSSVYWTATYGYTF. As DNA, the CDR3 is TGTGCCAGCAGCTCCGTCTACTGGACAGCAACCTATGGCTACACCTTC.

This clonotype was observed a few times. The rearrangement joins TRBV9 to TRBJ2-7; 12 positions agree with TRBD2. The CDR3 is made up of 15 amino acids. CDR1 and CDR2 from the germline V gene are SGDLS and YYNGEE. Trimming took 0 bases from V and 6 from J; bases not matched to a gene: 4. CDR3 DNA: TGTGCCAGCAGCGTAGACCCACTAGCGGGAGGCGAGCAGTACTTC. Amino acids: CASSVDPLAGGEQYF. The full variable domain, completed using reference TRBV9 and TRBJ2-7, is DSGVTQTPKHLITATGQRVTLRCSPRSGDLSVYWYQQSLDQGLQFLIQYYNGEERAKGNILERFSAQQFPDLHSELNLSSLELGDSALYFCASSVDPLAGGEQYFGPGTRLTVT.

V usage is TRBV5-5 and J usage is TRBJ2-7; no definite D call. The CDR3 is 14 amino acids. Per the germline V gene, CDR1 is SGHKS and CDR2 is YYEKEE (reference sequence). V lost 0 bases and J 0 bases, leaving 7 bases between the germline ends. The DNA for the CDR3 is TGTGCCAGCAGCTTGGTACTGGACTCCTACGAGCAGTACTTC. Encoded protein: CASSLVLDSYEQYF.

The chain recombines TRBV7-2 with TRBJ2-3; 12 bases line up with TRBD2. J was trimmed by 1 base and V by 5 bases; bases with no gene match: 7. The CDR3 consists of 17 residues. In germline, CDR1 is SGHTA, CDR2 FQGNSA. The CDR3 loop is CASSRGRLAGGTDTQYF. Written as DNA, the CDR3 is TGTGCCAGCAGCAGAGGTCGACTAGCGGGAGGCACAGATACGCAGTATTTT.

This clonotype was seen a few times. The chain links TRBV7-9 to TRBJ2-4; D not resolved. From germline, CDR1 is SEHNR and CDR2 FQNEAQ (reference sequence). Trimming removed 5 bases from V and 1 base from J, with 15 bases in between. This CDR3 is 16 amino acids long. The CDR3 DNA follows: TGTGCCAGCAGCCGGATAGAAGTGGGGGCCAAAAACATTCAGTACTTC. Protein: CASSRIEVGAKNIQYF.

The chain couples TRBV7-9 to TRBJ2-3; 7 nucleotides line up with TRBD1. Germline loops: CDR1 SEHNR, CDR2 FQNEAQ (reference sequence). With 5 bases clipped from V and 5 bases from J, the junction kept 4 bases outside the gene matches. The CDR3 is made up of 13 amino acids. As DNA, the CDR3 is TGTGCCAGCAGCCCAGGGACAGTAGATACGCAGTATTTT. It translates to CASSPGTVDTQYF. Complete variable domain (other parts from reference TRBV7-9 and TRBJ2-3): DTGVSQNPRHKITKRGQNVTFRCDPISEHNRLYWYRQTLGQGPEFLTYFQNEAQLEKSRLLSDRFSAERPKGSFSTLEIQRTEQGDSAMYLCASSPGTVDTQYFGPGTRLTVL.

The gene calls are TRBV20-1 and TRBJ1-5, with a weak D call TRBD1 (5 bases). The CDR3 is 14 amino acids. The V end was cut by 6 bases, the J end by 5 bases, with 17 bases between. The germline CDR1 and CDR2 sequences are DFQATT and SNEGSKA (reference sequence). CDR3 region: CSARGTDIYQPQHF. CDR3 nucleotide sequence: TGCAGTGCGCGTGGGACCGACATTTATCAGCCCCAGCATTTT.

This clonotype came up a few times. The chain is built from TRBV4-3 and TRBJ2-3, with 7 bases identical to TRBD1. Trimming took 3 bases from V and 6 from J; bases not matched to a gene: 15. Looked up from germline, CDR1 is LGHNA and CDR2 is YSLEER. The CDR3 is 17 residues long. CDR3 nucleotide sequence: TGCGCCAGCAGCCAGGTACCGACAGGGTGGTCGGTCGATACGCAGTATTTT. Translated: CASSQVPTGWSVDTQYF.

The chain employs TRBV20-1 and TRBJ2-7, with D maybe TRBD2 (5 bases). Germline assignment: CDR1 DFQATT and CDR2 SNEGSKA (reference sequence). The CDR3 has 12 amino acids. V lost 6 bases to trimming and J lost 3 bases, with 12 bases between them. The CDR3, as DNA: TGCAGTGCCGAGGGAGAACTCTACGAGCAGTACTTC. Translating gives CSAEGELYEQYF.

This chain uses TRBV6-1 with TRBJ1-6, with 7 bases fitting TRBD1. The V segment lost 6 bases and the J segment 4 bases; nucleotides outside the gene matches: 6. The CDR3 has 15 amino acids. Germline-derived CDR1 and CDR2 are MNHNS and SASEGT. CDR3 residues: CASSSTGQYNSPLHF. The CDR3, as DNA: TGTGCCAGCAGCTCGACGGGACAGTATAATTCACCCCTCCACTTT.

This clonotype was observed a few times. V usage is TRBV18 and J usage is TRBJ2-7; D gene uncertain. This CDR3 contains 13 residues. Trimming removed 2 bases at V and 2 bases at J, with 7 bases between. Germline V gene lookup returns CDR1 KGHSH and CDR2 LQKENI. CDR3 DNA sequence: TGTGCCAGCTCACCAGCGGTAGCCTACGAGCAGTACTTC. Its translation: CASSPAVAYEQYF.

This clonotype was seen only a few times. This rearrangement joins TRBV12-3 or TRBV12-4 to TRBJ2-1; no clear D. CDR3 length: 13 amino acids. The V end was cut by 6 bases, the J end by 7 bases, with 13 bases between. CDR3 DNA: TGTGCCAGCAGCTGGGTCATTGATAATGAGCAGTTCTTC. This encodes CASSWVIDNEQFF.

This clonotype was seen a single time. A much larger clone differs from this one at a single base, so this may be a read error. The J gene is TRBJ1-1, the V gene TRBV5-6; D gene uncertain. The germline gives CDR1 SGHDT, CDR2 YYEEEE. The CDR3 is 14 amino acids. V was shortened by 0 bases and J by 1 base, with 7 bases between the two germline ends. CDR3 in amino acids: CASSLGYRNTEAFF. The CDR3 bases are TGTGCCAGCAGCTTGGGTTACAGGAACACTGAAGCTTTCTTT.

The V and J genes are TRBV7-2 and TRBJ1-5; a possible D gene is TRBD1 (5 bases). The germline V and J ends were trimmed by 3 bases and 1 base, with 7 bases remaining between them. CDR3 length equals 14 residues. CDR1 and CDR2 from the germline V gene are SGHTA and FQGNSA. CDR3 sequence reads: CASSFQGSNQPQHF. CDR3 in DNA: TGTGCCAGCAGCTTTCAGGGCAGCAATCAGCCCCAGCATTTT.

The CDR3 sequence: CSARGRTGSYEQYF. CDR3 DNA sequence: TGCAGTGCTAGAGGGCGGACAGGGTCCTACGAGCAGTACTTC. The chain carries TRBV20-1 and TRBJ2-7; TRBD1 matches 8 bases. The CDR3 runs 14 residues. V lost 1 base to trimming and J lost 1 base; unmatched junction nucleotides: 3. The germline CDR1 and CDR2 sequences are DFQATT and SNEGSKA (reference sequence).

This clonotype appeared a few times. The chain has TRBV11-2 and TRBJ2-3; D is possibly TRBD1 (5 bases). The germline CDR1 and CDR2 sequences are SGHAT and FQNNGV. The CDR3 extends over 16 amino acids. V lost 3 bases and J 6 bases, leaving 19 bases between the germline ends. CDR3: CASSFEDGRAGDTQYF. CDR3 coding DNA: TGTGCCAGCAGCTTCGAAGATGGCAGGGCCGGGGATACGCAGTATTTT.

The genes are TRBV7-9 and TRBJ1-2, with 7 bases identical to TRBD1. Germline CDR1 and CDR2: SEHNR and FQNEAQ (reference sequence). The CDR3 is 15 amino acids. The trim removed 2 bases at V and 4 bases at J, leaving 7 bases unmatched. The CDR3 coding sequence is TGTGCCAGCAGCTTAAGACAGGGCGAGGCCTATGGCTACACCTTC. This gives the protein CASSLRQGEAYGYTF.

The rearrangement joins TRBV5-6 to TRBJ2-1, with D possibly TRBD2 on 5 matching bases. With 7 bases removed from V and 9 bases from J, the gap between germline ends came to 17 bases. Looked up from germline, CDR1 is SGHDT and CDR2 is YYEEEE. There are 13 residues in the CDR3. CDR3 sequence reads: CASGVRGPGEQFF. CDR3 nucleotides: TGTGCCAGCGGAGTAAGAGGGCCGGGTGAGCAGTTCTTC.

This chain joins TRBV12-3 or TRBV12-4 and TRBJ2-7; D is unresolved. Trimming left V 3 bases short and J 1 base short, with 7 bases between. The CDR3 runs to 13 residues. This CDR3 is CASSFVSSYEQYF. The CDR3 bases are TGTGCCAGCAGTTTTGTTTCTTCCTACGAGCAGTACTTC.

The CDR3 sequence: CASSGGPNYNEQFF. The DNA for the CDR3 is TGTGCCAGCAGTGGAGGCCCTAATTACAATGAGCAGTTCTTC. This chain links TRBV2 with TRBJ2-1, with D unclear. The germline V and J ends were trimmed by 4 bases and 4 bases, with 11 bases remaining between them. The V gene's germline CDR1 is SNHLY and CDR2 FYNNEI. The CDR3 consists of 14 residues.

There are a few counts of this clonotype. This chain uses TRBV5-6 with TRBJ2-3, with D maybe TRBD1 (6 bases). The V and J ends lost 1 base and 0 bases respectively, with 9 bases between them. This CDR3 spans 15 amino acids. CDR1 is SGHDT and CDR2 is YYEEEE in the germline V gene. The CDR3 loop reads CASSLRQASTDTQYF. CDR3 sequence (DNA): TGTGCCAGCAGCTTGCGACAGGCCAGCACAGATACGCAGTATTTT.

This clonotype was seen at least ten times. The chain couples TRBV20-1 to TRBJ1-2; the D gene is possibly TRBD1 (6 bases). There are 13 residues in the CDR3. Germline CDR1 and CDR2: DFQATT and SNEGSKA (reference sequence). Trimming removed 2 bases from V and 7 bases from J, with 14 bases in between. The CDR3 spells CSARNREQGGYTF. CDR3 nucleotide sequence: TGCAGTGCTAGAAACAGGGAACAGGGTGGCTACACCTTC.